The source of this T cell receptor (beta chain) is a study of cytomegalovirus exposure and HLA in healthy donors. From germline, CDR1 is SGDLS and CDR2 YYNGEE. This CDR3 has 11 amino acids. The V and J ends lost 4 bases and 8 bases respectively, with 7 bases between them. The PCR used 60 Vbeta and 13 Jbeta primers. This table comes from immunoSEQ multiplex PCR, and its TCRdb copy is limited to in-frame clones, with some not included. The table shows about 160,000 clones, with 60% to 80% occurring only once. Material: PBMCs. The V call is TRBV9, the J call TRBJ1-3, with a possible D match to TRBD1 (5 bases). The source is a woman aged 25 to 39 in good health and CMV-seronegative. CDR3 protein: CASSWGDTIYF. DNA of the CDR3: TGTGCCAGCAGCTGGGGGGACACCATATATTTT. The entire variable domain, with the rest obtained from reference TRBV9 and TRBJ1-3, is as follows: DSGVTQTPKHLITATGQRVTLRCSPRSGDLSVYWYQQSLDQGLQFLIQYYNGEERAKGNILERFSAQQFPDLHSELNLSSLELGDSALYFCASSWGDTIYFGEGSWLTVV.